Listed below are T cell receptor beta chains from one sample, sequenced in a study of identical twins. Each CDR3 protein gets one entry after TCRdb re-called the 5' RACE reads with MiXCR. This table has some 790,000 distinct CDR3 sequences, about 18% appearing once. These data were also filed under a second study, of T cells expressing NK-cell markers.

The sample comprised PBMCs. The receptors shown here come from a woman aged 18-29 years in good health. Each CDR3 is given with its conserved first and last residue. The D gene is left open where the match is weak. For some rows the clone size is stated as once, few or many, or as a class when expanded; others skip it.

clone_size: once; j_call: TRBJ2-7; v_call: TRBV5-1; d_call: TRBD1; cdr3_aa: CASGWTGGSEQYF; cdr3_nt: TGCGCCAGCGGCTGGACAGGGGGCTCCGAGCAGTACTTC
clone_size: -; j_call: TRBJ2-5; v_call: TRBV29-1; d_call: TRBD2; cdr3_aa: CSVPAGAETQYF; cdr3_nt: TGCAGCGTTCCGGCGGGAGCAGAGACCCAGTACTTC
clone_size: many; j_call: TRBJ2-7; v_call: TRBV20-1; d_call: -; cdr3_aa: CSANPRAYEQYF; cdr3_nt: TGCAGTGCTAATCCCAGAGCCTACGAGCAGTACTTC
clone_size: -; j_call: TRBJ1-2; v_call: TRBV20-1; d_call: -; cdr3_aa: CSAKDGYGYTF; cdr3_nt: TGCAGTGCTAAGGACGGCTATGGCTACACCTTC
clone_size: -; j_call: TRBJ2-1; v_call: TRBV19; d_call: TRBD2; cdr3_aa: CASSMGSGGHINEQFF; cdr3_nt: TGTGCCAGTAGTATGGGTAGCGGGGGGCATATAAATGAGCAGTTCTTC
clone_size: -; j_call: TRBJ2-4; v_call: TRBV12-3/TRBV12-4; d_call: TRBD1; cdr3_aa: CASSFLQGVKNIQYF; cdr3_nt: TGTGCCAGCAGTTTCCTACAGGGGGTGAAAAACATTCAGTACTTC
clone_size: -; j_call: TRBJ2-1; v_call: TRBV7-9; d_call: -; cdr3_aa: CASSLIAGIYNEQFF; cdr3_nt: TGTGCCAGCAGCTTAATCGCGGGTATTTACAATGAGCAGTTCTTC
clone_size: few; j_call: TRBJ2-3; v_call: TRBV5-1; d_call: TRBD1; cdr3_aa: CASSALTGTVGDTQYF; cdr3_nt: TGCGCCAGCAGCGCCTTAACCGGGACAGTCGGTGATACGCAGTATTTT
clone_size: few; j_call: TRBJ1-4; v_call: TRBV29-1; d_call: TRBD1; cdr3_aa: CSARQGEEKLFF; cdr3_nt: TGCAGCGCCCGACAGGGCGAGGAAAAACTGTTTTTT
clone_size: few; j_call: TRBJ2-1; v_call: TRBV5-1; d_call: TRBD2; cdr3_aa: CASSLGASGSRDEQFF; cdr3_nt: TGCGCCAGCAGCTTGGGGGCTAGCGGGAGCAGGGATGAGCAGTTCTTC
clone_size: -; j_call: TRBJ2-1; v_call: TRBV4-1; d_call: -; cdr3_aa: CASSQSQVSNEQFF; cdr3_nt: TGCGCCAGCAGCCAATCACAGGTTTCAAATGAGCAGTTCTTC
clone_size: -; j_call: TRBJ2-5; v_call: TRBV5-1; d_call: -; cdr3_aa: CASSLGSGVEETQYF; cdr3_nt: TGCGCCAGCAGCTTGGGGTCGGGAGTGGAAGAGACCCAGTACTTC
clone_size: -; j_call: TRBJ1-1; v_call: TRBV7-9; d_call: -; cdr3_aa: CASSLAPGGAFF; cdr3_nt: TGTGCCAGCAGCCTGGCCCCCGGAGGAGCTTTCTTT
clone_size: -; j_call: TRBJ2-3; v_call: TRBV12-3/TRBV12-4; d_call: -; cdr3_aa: CASSFGPHTQYF; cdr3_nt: TGTGCCAGCAGTTTCGGCCCCCATACGCAGTATTTT
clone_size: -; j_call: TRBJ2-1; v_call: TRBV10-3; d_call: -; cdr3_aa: CATQGGPGNEQFF; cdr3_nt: TGTGCCACCCAGGGGGGGCCAGGTAATGAGCAGTTCTTC
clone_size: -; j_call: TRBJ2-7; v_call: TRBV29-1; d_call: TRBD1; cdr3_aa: CSAGNRGNEQYF; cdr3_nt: TGCAGCGCTGGGAACAGGGGTAACGAGCAGTACTTC
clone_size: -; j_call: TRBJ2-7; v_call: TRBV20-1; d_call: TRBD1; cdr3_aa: CSAMFRDRGTYEQYF; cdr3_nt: TGCAGTGCTATGTTCCGGGACAGGGGAACCTACGAGCAGTACTTC
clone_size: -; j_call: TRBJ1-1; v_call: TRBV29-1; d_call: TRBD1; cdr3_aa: CSVDGQGMNTEAFF; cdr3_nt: TGCAGCGTTGATGGACAGGGCATGAACACTGAAGCTTTCTTT
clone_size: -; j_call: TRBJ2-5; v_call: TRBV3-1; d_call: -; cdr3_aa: CASRTWTQETQYF; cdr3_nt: TGTGCCAGCAGGACATGGACCCAAGAGACCCAGTACTTC
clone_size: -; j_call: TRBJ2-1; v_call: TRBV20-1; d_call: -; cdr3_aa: CCTGRSSYNEQFF; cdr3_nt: TGCTGCACAGGGAGGTCGTCCTACAATGAGCAGTTCTTC
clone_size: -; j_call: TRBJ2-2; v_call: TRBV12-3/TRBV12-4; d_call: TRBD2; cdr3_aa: CASTLGLATGELFF; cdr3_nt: TGTGCCAGCACCCTGGGACTAGCGACGGGGGAGCTGTTTTTT
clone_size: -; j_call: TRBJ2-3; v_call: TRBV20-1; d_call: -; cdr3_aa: CSAPSNPDTQYF; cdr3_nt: TGCAGTGCTCCCAGCAATCCAGATACGCAGTATTTT
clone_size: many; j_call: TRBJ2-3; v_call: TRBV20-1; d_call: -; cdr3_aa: CSALDNTDTQYF; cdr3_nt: TGCAGTGCTCTGGACAACACAGATACGCAGTATTTT
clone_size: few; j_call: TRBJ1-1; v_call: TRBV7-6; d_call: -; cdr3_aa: CASSTRRVSSLNTEAFF; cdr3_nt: TGTGCCAGCAGCACGCGGAGGGTTTCTTCTTTGAACACTGAAGCTTTCTTT
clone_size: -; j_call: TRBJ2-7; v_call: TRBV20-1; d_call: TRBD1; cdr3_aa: CSAARTGESYEQYF; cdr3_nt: TGCAGTGCTGCCCGGACAGGGGAATCCTACGAGCAGTACTTC
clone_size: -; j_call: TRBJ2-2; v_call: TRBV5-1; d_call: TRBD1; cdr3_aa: CASQGQGGTGELFF; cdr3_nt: TGCGCCAGCCAAGGACAGGGCGGTACCGGGGAGCTGTTTTTT
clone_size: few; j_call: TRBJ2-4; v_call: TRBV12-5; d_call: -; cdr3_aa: CASGDWSPQYF; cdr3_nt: TGTGCTAGTGGGGACTGGTCGCCTCAGTACTTC
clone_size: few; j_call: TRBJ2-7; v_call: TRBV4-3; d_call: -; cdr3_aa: CASSQGISGPYEQYF; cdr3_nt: TGCGCCAGCAGCCAAGGTATTAGCGGACCCTACGAGCAGTACTTC
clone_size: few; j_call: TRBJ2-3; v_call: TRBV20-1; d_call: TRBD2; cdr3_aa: CSAPAPGGTQYF; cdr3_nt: TGCAGTGCTCCCGCGCCGGGAGGTACGCAGTATTTT
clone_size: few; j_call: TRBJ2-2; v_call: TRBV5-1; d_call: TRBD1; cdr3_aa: CASSIIPGQGFAGELFF; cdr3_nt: TGCGCCAGCAGCATTATCCCGGGACAGGGTTTCGCCGGGGAGCTGTTTTTT
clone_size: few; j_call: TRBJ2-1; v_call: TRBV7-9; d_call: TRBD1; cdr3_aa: CAISDRGENNEQFF; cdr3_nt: TGTGCCATCTCGGACAGGGGGGAAAACAATGAGCAGTTCTTC
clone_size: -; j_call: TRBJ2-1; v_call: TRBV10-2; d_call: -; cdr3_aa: CASRSTGLNEQFF; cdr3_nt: TGCGCCAGCAGATCAACAGGGCTCAATGAGCAGTTCTTC
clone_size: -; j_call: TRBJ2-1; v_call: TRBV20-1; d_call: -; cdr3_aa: CSARKVGALYNEQFF; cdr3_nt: TGCAGTGCTAGGAAGGTGGGGGCCTTATACAATGAGCAGTTCTTC
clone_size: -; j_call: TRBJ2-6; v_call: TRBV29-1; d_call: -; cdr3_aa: CSVAGAGANVLTF; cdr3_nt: TGCAGCGTTGCCGGGGCTGGGGCCAACGTCCTGACTTTC
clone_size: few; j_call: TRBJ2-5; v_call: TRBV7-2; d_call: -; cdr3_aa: CASSSPGRAGKETQYF; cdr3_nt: TGTGCCAGCAGCTCACCGGGTAGGGCGGGAAAAGAGACCCAGTACTTC
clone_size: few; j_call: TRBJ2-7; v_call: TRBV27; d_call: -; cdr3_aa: CASSLWGTAYEQYF; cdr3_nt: TGTGCCAGCAGTTTATGGGGGACCGCCTACGAGCAGTACTTC
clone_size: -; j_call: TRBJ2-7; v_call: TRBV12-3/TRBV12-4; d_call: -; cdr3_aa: CASSFGISTYEQYF; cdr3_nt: TGTGCCAGCAGTTTTGGAATTAGCACCTACGAGCAGTACTTC
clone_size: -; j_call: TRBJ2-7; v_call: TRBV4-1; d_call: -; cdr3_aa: CASSQGGTRRPYEQYF; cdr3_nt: TGCGCCAGCAGCCAAGGAGGGACTCGCCGCCCTTACGAGCAGTACTTC
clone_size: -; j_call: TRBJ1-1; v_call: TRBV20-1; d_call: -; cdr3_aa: CSAREGVFTEAFF; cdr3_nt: TGCAGTGCTAGAGAAGGTGTTTTCACTGAAGCTTTCTTT
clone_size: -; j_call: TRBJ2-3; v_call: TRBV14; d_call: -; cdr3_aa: CASSPSLFDTQYF; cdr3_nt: TGTGCCAGCAGCCCTTCTTTATTTGATACGCAGTATTTT
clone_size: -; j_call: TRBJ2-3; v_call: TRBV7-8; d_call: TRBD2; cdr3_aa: CASSLGPGTSGYTQYF; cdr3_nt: TGTGCCAGCAGCTTAGGACCCGGGACTAGTGGGTATACGCAGTATTTT
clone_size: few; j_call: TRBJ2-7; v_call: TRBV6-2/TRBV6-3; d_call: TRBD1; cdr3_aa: CASSYPPWDRIYEQYF; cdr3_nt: TGTGCCAGCAGTTACCCCCCGTGGGACAGGATATACGAGCAGTACTTC
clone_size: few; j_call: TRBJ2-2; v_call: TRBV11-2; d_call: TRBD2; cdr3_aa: CASSFRLAGFPNTGELFF; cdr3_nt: TGTGCCAGCAGCTTCCGACTAGCGGGGTTCCCGAACACCGGGGAGCTGTTTTTT
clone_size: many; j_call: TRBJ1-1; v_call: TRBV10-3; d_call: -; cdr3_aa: CAIRVATEAFF; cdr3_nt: TGTGCCATCAGGGTGGCCACTGAAGCTTTCTTT
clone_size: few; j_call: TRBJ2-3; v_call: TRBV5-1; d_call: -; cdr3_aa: CASSWQSTDTQYF; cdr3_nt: TGCGCCAGCAGCTGGCAGAGCACAGATACGCAGTATTTT
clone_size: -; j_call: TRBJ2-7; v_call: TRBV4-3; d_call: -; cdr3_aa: CASSQDGWGYEQYF; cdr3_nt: TGCGCCAGCAGCCAAGACGGCTGGGGATACGAGCAGTACTTC
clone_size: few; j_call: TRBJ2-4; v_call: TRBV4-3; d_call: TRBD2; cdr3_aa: CASSQVGGRASKNIQYF; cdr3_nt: TGCGCCAGCAGCCAAGTGGGGGGGAGGGCATCCAAAAACATTCAGTACTTC
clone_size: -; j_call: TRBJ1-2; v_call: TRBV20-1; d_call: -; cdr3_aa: CSARANSNYGYTF; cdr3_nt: TGCAGTGCTAGAGCCAACAGCAACTATGGCTACACCTTC
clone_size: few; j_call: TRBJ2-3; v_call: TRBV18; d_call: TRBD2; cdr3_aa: CASSPRPSGVTDTQYF; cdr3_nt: TGTGCCAGCTCACCACGCCCTAGCGGGGTCACAGATACGCAGTATTTT
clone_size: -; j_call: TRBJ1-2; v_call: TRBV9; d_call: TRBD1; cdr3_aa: CASSVVVTGGGYTF; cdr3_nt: TGTGCCAGCAGCGTAGTCGTAACAGGGGGCGGCTACACCTTC
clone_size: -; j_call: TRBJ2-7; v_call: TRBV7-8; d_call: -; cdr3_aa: CASQADYEQYF; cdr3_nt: TGTGCCAGTCAGGCCGACTACGAGCAGTACTTC
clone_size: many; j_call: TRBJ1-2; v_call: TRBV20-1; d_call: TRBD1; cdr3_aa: CSATGTGNYGYTF; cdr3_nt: TGCAGTGCTACCGGGACAGGAAACTATGGCTACACCTTC
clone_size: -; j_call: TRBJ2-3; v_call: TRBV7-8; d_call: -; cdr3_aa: CASRRSSGSDTQYF; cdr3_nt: TGTGCCAGCAGAAGAAGTAGCGGCTCAGATACGCAGTATTTT
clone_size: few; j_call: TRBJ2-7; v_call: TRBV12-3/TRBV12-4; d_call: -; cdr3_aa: CASSLAGKIVGQYF; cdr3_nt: TGTGCCAGCAGTTTAGCCGGGAAGATCGTTGGGCAGTACTTC